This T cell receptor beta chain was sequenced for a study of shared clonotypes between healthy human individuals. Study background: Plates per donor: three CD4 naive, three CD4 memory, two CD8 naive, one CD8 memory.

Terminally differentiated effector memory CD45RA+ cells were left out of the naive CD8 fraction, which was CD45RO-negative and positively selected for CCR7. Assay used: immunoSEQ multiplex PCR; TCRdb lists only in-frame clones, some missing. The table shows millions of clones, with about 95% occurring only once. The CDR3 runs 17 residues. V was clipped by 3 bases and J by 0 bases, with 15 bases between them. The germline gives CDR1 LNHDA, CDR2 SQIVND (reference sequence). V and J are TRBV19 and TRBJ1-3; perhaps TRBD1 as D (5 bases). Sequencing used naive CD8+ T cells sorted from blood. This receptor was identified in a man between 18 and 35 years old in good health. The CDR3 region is CASSILPGTASGNTIYF. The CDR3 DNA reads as TGTGCCAGTAGTATCCTCCCAGGGACTGCCTCTGGAAACACCATATATTTT.